These 2 T cell receptor beta chains were all obtained from the same sample, sequenced in a study of identical twins. TCRdb redid the calling of the 5' RACE reads with MiXCR, one entry per CDR3 protein. The table records about 490,000 distinct CDR3 sequences, approximately 16% of them present only once. These data were likewise used in another study, on yellow fever vaccine responses in identical twins.

Sample: CD4+ T cells sorted from blood. These receptors originate from a woman between 18 and 29 years old in good health.

As regards this clonotype: Sequence at one end of the junction differs from germline and may be a read error. This sequence joins TRBV29-1 and TRBJ2-7, with D perhaps TRBD1 or TRBD2 (6 bases each). The CDR3 has 14 residues. Germline V gene sequence: CDR1 SQVTM, CDR2 ANQGSEA. Here the CDR3 reads CSVEDHSLGAGILF. The CDR3 nucleotides read TGCAGCGTTGAAGATCATTCACTGGGGGCGGGAATTTTATTC.

The chain uses TRBV3-1 and TRBJ1-6; D is unclear. The CDR3 covers 15 residues. Between the trimmed V and J ends, which lost 2 bases and 5 bases, there was a span of 10 bases. CDR1 LGHDT and CDR2 YNNKEL come from the germline V gene (reference sequence). The CDR3 region has the DNA TGTGCCAGCAGCCAAAAGGGAGGTAATAATTCACCCCTCCACTTT. As protein: CASSQKGGNNSPLHF.